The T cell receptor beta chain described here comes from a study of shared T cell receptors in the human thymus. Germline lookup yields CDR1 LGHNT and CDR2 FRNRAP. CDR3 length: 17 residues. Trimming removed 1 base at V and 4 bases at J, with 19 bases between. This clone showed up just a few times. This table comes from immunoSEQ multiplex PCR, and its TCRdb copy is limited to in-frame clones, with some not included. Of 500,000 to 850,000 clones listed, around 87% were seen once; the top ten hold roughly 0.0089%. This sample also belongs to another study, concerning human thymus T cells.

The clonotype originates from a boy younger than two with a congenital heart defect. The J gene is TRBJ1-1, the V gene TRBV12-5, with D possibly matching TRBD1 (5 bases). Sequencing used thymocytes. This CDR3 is CASGLDPSGVPGTEAFF. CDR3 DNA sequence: TGTGCTAGTGGTTTGGACCCGTCGGGGGTCCCTGGCACTGAAGCTTTCTTT.